These 19 T cell receptor beta chains originate from one sample sequenced in a study of cytomegalovirus exposure and HLA in healthy donors. This PCR relied on a set of 60 Vbeta primers and 13 Jbeta primers. TCRdb keeps only in-frame clones here, not all; method: immunoSEQ multiplex PCR. The data show around 150,000 clones, around three quarters seen once. Sequencing input: PBMCs. These receptor sequences come from a man aged 40-49 years in good health and CMV-seronegative.

The J gene is TRBJ2-3, the V gene TRBV2, with D hard to call. Trimming took 8 bases from V and 0 from J, leaving 15 bases between them. From germline, CDR1 is SNHLY and CDR2 FYNNEI. CDR3 length equals 15 residues. CDR3 region: CASPGGPSSTDTQYF. For the CDR3, the DNA is TGTGCCAGCCCCGGTGGGCCGAGCAGCACAGATACGCAGTATTTT.

There are a few counts of this clone. The chain is built from TRBV9 and TRBJ2-2; 13 positions match TRBD2. The junction had 5 bases not matched to a gene; V was cut back by 2 bases and J by 7 bases. CDR3 length: 16 amino acids. The germline CDR1 and CDR2 sequences are SGDLS and YYNGEE. CDR3 bases: TGTGCCAGCAGCGTTGGACTAGCGGGAGCCCTCGGGGAGCTGTTTTTT. It translates to CASSVGLAGALGELFF.

The chain combines TRBV11-2 with TRBJ2-1; TRBD1 aligns across 10 bases. Looked up from germline, CDR1 is SGHAT and CDR2 is FQNNGV. CDR3 length: 15 residues. Trimming at V came to 2 bases and at J to 4 bases, leaving 2 bases not matched to a gene. In DNA form, the CDR3 reads TGTGCCAGCAGCTTAACGGGACAGGGGTACAATGAGCAGTTCTTC. This sequence encodes CASSLTGQGYNEQFF. Combining the CDR3 with reference TRBV11-2 and TRBJ2-1 gives the whole variable domain EAGVAQSPRYKIIEKRQSVAFWCNPISGHATLYWYQQILGQGPKLLIQFQNNGVVDDSQLPKDRFSAERLKGVDSTLKIQPAKLEDSAVYLCASSLTGQGYNEQFFGPGTRLTVL.

The chain uses TRBV5-6 and TRBJ1-6, with D maybe TRBD1 (5 bases). This CDR3 region has 14 residues. V gave up 4 bases and J gave up 10 bases, with 15 bases separating them. The germline V gene encodes CDR1 SGHDT and CDR2 YYEEEE. In DNA, the CDR3 is TGTGCCAGCAGCGGGGTAGGGGTGCGGTCACCCCTCCACTTT. Protein sequence: CASSGVGVRSPLHF.

The chain employs TRBV25-1 and TRBJ1-6; D unresolved. Trimming removed 3 bases from V and 5 bases from J, with 14 bases in between. Germline V gene data show CDR1 as MGHDK and CDR2 as SYGVNS. The CDR3 has 16 residues. The CDR3 sequence: CASSDSREEDNSPLHF. The DNA for the CDR3 is TGTGCCAGCAGTGACTCCCGGGAGGAGGATAATTCACCCCTCCACTTT.

The chain links TRBV5-1 to TRBJ2-1; 8 nucleotides align to TRBD1. J lost 5 bases, V lost 4 bases, and 8 bases had no gene match. CDR3 length: 15 residues. Germline assignment: CDR1 SGHRS and CDR2 YFSETQ. In nucleotides, the CDR3 is TGCGCCAGCAGCCCCGGACAGGGAGCCCACAATGAGCAGTTCTTC. Its protein is CASSPGQGAHNEQFF.

The genes are TRBV7-8 and TRBJ2-3; TRBD2 agrees at 8 bases. V shed 1 base and J 2 bases; nucleotides not matched to a gene: 5. The CDR3 sequence is 16 residues long. The germline V gene encodes CDR1 SGHVS and CDR2 FQNEAQ. CDR3 in DNA: TGTGCCAGCAGCTTAGGTGCAGCGGGAGCCACAGATACGCAGTATTTT. Protein product: CASSLGAAGATDTQYF.

In this sample, this clone turned up a few times. The CDR3 sequence is CASSFGVQETQYF. The DNA for the CDR3 is TGTGCCAGCAGTTTCGGGGTCCAAGAGACCCAGTACTTC. The chain couples TRBV2 to TRBJ2-5; D possibly corresponds to TRBD2 (5 bases). CDR3 length: 13 residues. Germline V CDR1 and CDR2: SNHLY, FYNNEI. The V gene lost 5 bases and the J gene lost 1 base, with 8 bases spanning the gap.

The rearrangement joins TRBV28 to TRBJ2-1; D is ambiguous. The CDR3 sequence is 12 residues long. The V and J ends lost 3 bases and 8 bases respectively, with 8 bases between them. Germline-derived CDR1 and CDR2 are MDHEN and SYDVKM. As DNA, the CDR3 is TGTGCCAGCAGTTTTGGCCAGGATGAGCAGTTCTTC. This translates into CASSFGQDEQFF. The full variable domain, its missing parts supplied by reference TRBV28 and TRBJ2-1, is DVKVTQSSRYLVKRTGEKVFLECVQDMDHENMFWYRQDPGLGLRLIYFSYDVKMKEKGDIPEGYSVSREKKERFSLILESASTNQTSMYLCASSFGQDEQFFGPGTRLTVL.

This clone was seen a few times. The rearrangement links TRBV5-4 to TRBJ2-7; TRBD2 matches at 7 bases. CDR3 length: 16 residues. Per germline, CDR1 SGHNT and CDR2 YYREEE (reference sequence). The junction had 8 bases not matched to a gene; V was cut back by 2 bases and J by 0 bases. The CDR3 sequence is CASSLPRGETSYEQYF. The CDR3 DNA follows: TGTGCCAGCAGCTTACCCCGGGGGGAAACCTCCTACGAGCAGTACTTC.

The chain uses TRBV19 and TRBJ2-7; D gene uncertain. The germline V gene encodes CDR1 LNHDA and CDR2 SQIVND (reference sequence). With 1 base removed from V and 6 bases from J, the gap between germline ends came to 4 bases. The CDR3 spans 11 residues. The CDR3 DNA sequence: TGTGCCAGTAGTATAGGAGGCGAGCAGTACTTC. This gives the protein CASSIGGEQYF.

This clone was detected once. The rearrangement links TRBV27 to TRBJ2-7, with 9 bases aligning to TRBD2. CDR1 and CDR2 (germline): MNHEY, SMNVEV (reference sequence). The CDR3 totals 15 residues. The junction had 7 bases not matched to a gene; V was cut back by 3 bases and J by 4 bases. The chain's CDR3 is CASSFSSGITYEQYF. CDR3 sequence (DNA): TGTGCCAGCAGTTTTTCTAGCGGGATAACGTACGAGCAGTACTTC.

CDR3 amino acids: CASSFGPQGVYEQYF. DNA for the CDR3: TGTGCCAGCAGCTTCGGTCCTCAGGGGGTCTACGAGCAGTACTTC. This sequence joins TRBV11-1 and TRBJ2-5; TRBD1 agrees at 7 bases. The DNA end lines up better with TRBJ2-7; the J call may be wrong. Germline CDR1 SGHAT, CDR2 FQDESV (reference sequence). The CDR3 sequence is 15 residues long.

The V and J genes are TRBV7-8 and TRBJ1-2; the match to TRBD1 covers 10 bases. Trimming removed 5 bases from V and 4 bases from J; junction bases left unmatched: 10. CDR1 and CDR2 (germline): SGHVS, FQNEAQ. The CDR3 loop spans 16 amino acids. CDR3 nucleotides: TGTGCCAGCAGCATCAGACAGGGGGCGGACGTCTATGGCTACACCTTC. Translated: CASSIRQGADVYGYTF.

This clone showed up just once. The chain recombines TRBV20-1 with TRBJ2-5; the D is unclear. This CDR3 is built from 10 residues. Trimming left V 3 bases short and J 5 bases short, with 4 bases between. Germline V gene sequence: CDR1 DFQATT, CDR2 SNEGSKA (reference sequence). CDR3 residues: CSASLETQYF. As DNA, the CDR3 is TGCAGTGCTAGCCTCGAGACCCAGTACTTC.

The chain couples TRBV7-3 to TRBJ2-3; TRBD1 might be the D (7 bases). The germline gives CDR1 SGHTA, CDR2 FQGTGA. The CDR3 totals 17 residues. V was cut by 3 bases and J by 3 bases, with 19 bases left in between. DNA of the CDR3: TGTGCCAGCAGCTTGGCCGACAGCAGGGGGGTGACAGATACGCAGTATTTT. Translated: CASSLADSRGVTDTQYF.

The chain joins TRBV5-5 to TRBJ1-2; weak D call: TRBD1 (6 bases). Trimming removed 2 bases at V and 1 base at J, with 12 bases between. The CDR3 length is 15 residues. CDR1 and CDR2 (germline): SGHKS, YYEKEE (reference sequence). The CDR3 here is CASSFGQPNNYGYTF. DNA for the CDR3: TGTGCCAGCAGCTTTGGACAGCCGAATAACTATGGCTACACCTTC.

Only a few counts were recorded for this clone. The chain recombines TRBV7-8 with TRBJ2-5, with 9 bases identical to TRBD2. Germline assignment: CDR1 SGHVS and CDR2 FQNEAQ. Trimming removed 5 bases from V and 0 bases from J; junction bases left unmatched: 16. The CDR3 is made up of 19 amino acids. CDR3 amino acids: CASSARRAGGLMYQETQYF. For the CDR3, the DNA is TGTGCCAGCAGCGCGAGAAGAGCGGGGGGCCTCATGTACCAAGAGACCCAGTACTTC.

The chain is built from TRBV6-1 and TRBJ1-3, with D hard to call. The CDR3 has 15 amino acids. V was pared by 1 base and J by 4 bases, with 11 bases between. The germline gives CDR1 MNHNS, CDR2 SASEGT. The CDR3 loop is CASSEVSGSGNTIYF. CDR3 DNA sequence: TGTGCCAGCAGTGAAGTTTCGGGGTCCGGAAACACCATATATTTT.